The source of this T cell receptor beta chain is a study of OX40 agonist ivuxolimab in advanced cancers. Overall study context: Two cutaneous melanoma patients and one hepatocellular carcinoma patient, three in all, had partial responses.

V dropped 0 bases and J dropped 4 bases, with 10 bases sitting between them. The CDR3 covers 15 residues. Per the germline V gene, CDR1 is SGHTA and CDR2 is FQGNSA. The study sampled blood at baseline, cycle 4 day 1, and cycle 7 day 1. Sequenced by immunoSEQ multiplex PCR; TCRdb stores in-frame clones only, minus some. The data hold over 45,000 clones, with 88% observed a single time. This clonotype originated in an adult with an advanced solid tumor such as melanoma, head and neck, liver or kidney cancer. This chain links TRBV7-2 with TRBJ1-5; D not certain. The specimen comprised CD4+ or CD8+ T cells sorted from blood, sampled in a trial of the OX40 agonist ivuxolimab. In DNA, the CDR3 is TGTGCCAGCAGCTTAGCCGGATGGAGAAATCAGCCCCAGCATTTT. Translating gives CASSLAGWRNQPQHF.